Shown below are 20 T cell receptor beta chains from a single sample sequenced in a study of T-cell reconstitution after alpha-beta-depleted transplantation in children. Unique molecular identifiers tagged the TCRbeta library. TCRdb reprocessed the PCR reads via MiXCR and lists one record per CDR3 protein. The repertoire has around 580,000 distinct CDR3 sequences, approximately 22% of them found once; the top ten carry about 14%. Source: PBMCs, mostly from graft donor cells, taken 360 days after TCRalphabeta/CD19-depleted stem cell transplant. The receptors were gathered from a boy less than two years old who had a stem cell transplant for acute myeloid leukemia, so the T cells may come from the graft donor.

This chain joins TRBV12-3 or TRBV12-4 and TRBJ1-1; D perhaps matches TRBD1 (6 bases). V shed 0 bases and J shed 0 bases, with 20 bases lying between them. This CDR3 comprises 19 residues. In DNA, the CDR3 is TGTGCCAGCAGTTTAGCGCTAAAGTGGCAGGGGAACATGAACACTGAAGCTTTCTTT. Amino acids: CASSLALKWQGNMNTEAFF.

Note on this clonotype: This may come from a read error, since a much larger clone is one base off. The gene calls are TRBV15 and TRBJ1-1; the D is unclear. The germline V gene encodes CDR1 LNHNV and CDR2 YYDKDF (reference sequence). V was shortened by 1 base and J by 0 bases, with 18 bases between the two germline ends. The CDR3 runs to 18 residues. CDR3 bases: TGTGCCACCAGCAGAGTACGCGTATCAGTGGGCCTGAACACTGAAGCTTTCTTT. The encoded protein is CATSRVRVSVGLNTEAFF. Based on the CDR3 plus reference TRBV15 and TRBJ1-1, the full variable domain is DAMVIQNPRYQVTQFGKPVTLSCSQTLNHNVMYWYQQKSSQAPKLLFHYYDKDFNNEADTPDNFQSRRPNTSFCFLDIRSPGLGDTAMYLCATSRVRVSVGLNTEAFFGQGTRLTVV.

This clonotype was observed a handful of times. The gene calls are TRBV27 and TRBJ2-5; TRBD2 aligns across 8 bases. V was clipped by 5 bases and J by 3 bases; unmatched bases: 5. CDR3 size: 14 residues. Germline CDR1 MNHEY, CDR2 SMNVEV (reference sequence). In nucleotides, the CDR3 is TGTGCCAGCAGTCCGGGACTAGGGGAAGAGACCCAGTACTTC. Translated, it gives CASSPGLGEETQYF.

A remark on this clonotype: This may arise from a read error, as a much more abundant clone is one base away. V is TRBV6-5 and J is TRBJ2-2; possibly TRBD1 for D (5 bases). The germline V gene has CDR1 MNHEY and CDR2 SVGAGI. The CDR3 loop spans 15 amino acids. V shed 4 bases and J shed 6 bases, with 15 bases lying between them. CDR3 nucleotide sequence: TGTGCCAGCAGTTCCGGCAGGGCTGACGCCGGGGAGCTGTTTTTT. This sequence encodes CASSSGRADAGELFF.

This sequence joins TRBV11-2 and TRBJ2-3; the match to TRBD2 covers 7 bases. Germline V lookup: CDR1 SGHAT, CDR2 FQNNGV. J was trimmed by 1 base and V by 5 bases; bases with no gene match: 9. This CDR3 spans 16 amino acids. CDR3 DNA sequence: TGTGCCAGCAGCCCCGGGGGGAAGCTGGGCACAGATACGCAGTATTTT. Translating gives CASSPGGKLGTDTQYF.

This clonotype was seen ten or more times. The gene calls are TRBV7-8 and TRBJ2-1; 8 bases map to TRBD1. The CDR3 covers 15 residues. After removal of 5 bases from V and 3 bases from J, the junction contained 6 bases not matched to a gene. Germline CDR1 reads SGHVS; CDR2 reads FQNEAQ. The CDR3 DNA is TGTGCCAGCAGCATCGGACAGGGTGGCTACAATGAGCAGTTCTTC. It codes for CASSIGQGGYNEQFF.

The chain employs TRBV7-2 and TRBJ2-1, with a possible D match to TRBD2 (7 bases). The CDR3 totals 17 residues. Germline V gives CDR1 SGHTA, CDR2 FQGNSA. The V and J ends lost 5 bases and 4 bases respectively, with 21 bases between them. The CDR3 DNA reads TGTGCCAGCAGCCCAGAGGGGGGGCAAGGAAGGTACAATGAGCAGTTCTTC. It encodes CASSPEGGQGRYNEQFF. The full variable domain, its missing parts supplied by reference TRBV7-2 and TRBJ2-1, is GAGVSQSPSNKVTEKGKDVELRCDPISGHTALYWYRQSLGQGLEFLIYFQGNSAPDKSGLPSDRFSAERTGGSVSTLTIQRTQQEDSAVYLCASSPEGGQGRYNEQFFGPGTRLTVL.

The V call is TRBV6-4, the J call TRBJ2-1; 13 nucleotides align to TRBD2. Trimming cost V 9 bases and J 9 bases; bases outside gene matches: 8. Per the germline V gene, CDR1 is MRHNA and CDR2 is SNTAGT. The CDR3 runs to 14 residues. DNA for the CDR3: TGTGCCAGTGGGACTAGCGGGGATGTCGGTGAGCAGTTCTTC. It codes for CASGTSGDVGEQFF.

This rearrangement joins TRBV6-5 to TRBJ1-2; 8 nucleotides align to TRBD1. CDR1 and CDR2 from the germline V gene are MNHEY and SVGAGI. With V trimmed by 0 bases and J by 7 bases, 7 bases remained unmatched. CDR3 length equals 15 residues. DNA of the CDR3: TGTGCCAGCAGTTACTCTGGGCAGGGGGCGGGTGGCTACACCTTC. Translated: CASSYSGQGAGGYTF.

This clonotype was recorded many times. The rearrangement links TRBV29-1 to TRBJ2-1; 8 bases fit TRBD1. Unmatched junction bases numbered 10, after V lost 6 bases and J lost 3 bases. The CDR3 loop spans 15 amino acids. Looked up from germline, CDR1 is SQVTM and CDR2 is ANQGSEA. The CDR3 DNA is TGCAGCGTCCTCCGGGACAGGTGGATCTACAATGAGCAGTTCTTC. The encoded protein is CSVLRDRWIYNEQFF.

This clonotype was recorded many times. V gene TRBV15 combines with J gene TRBJ1-2, with 9 bases that match TRBD1. Germline V gives CDR1 LNHNV, CDR2 YYDKDF (reference sequence). The CDR3 consists of 16 residues. V was clipped by 0 bases and J by 5 bases; unmatched bases: 7. This chain's CDR3 is CATSRDLGGQGYGYTF. DNA of the CDR3: TGTGCCACCAGCAGAGATCTAGGGGGACAGGGATATGGCTACACCTTC.

The CDR3 sequence is CSVVGNEQFF. The CDR3, as DNA: TGCAGCGTTGTAGGGAATGAGCAGTTCTTC. This chain joins TRBV29-1 and TRBJ2-1; D uncertain. CDR1 is SQVTM and CDR2 is ANQGSEA in the germline V gene. This CDR3 has 10 residues. Trimming left V 4 bases short and J 7 bases short, with 5 bases between.

This clonotype has at least ten counts. The genes are TRBV4-3 and TRBJ1-1; weak D call: TRBD1 (5 bases). This CDR3 is built from 16 residues. Deletions cut 0 bases from V and 0 bases from J, with 11 bases between. CDR1 is LGHNA and CDR2 is YSLEER in the germline V gene. The DNA of the CDR3 is TGCGCCAGCAGCCAAGATAAGAGGGGCTTGAACACTGAAGCTTTCTTT. It yields the protein CASSQDKRGLNTEAFF.

This clonotype has at least ten counts. The chain recombines TRBV7-9 with TRBJ2-5; 8 nucleotides line up with TRBD2. Germline trimming cut 4 bases from V and 2 bases from J; bases unmatched to any gene: 6. This CDR3 has 15 residues. Per the germline V gene, CDR1 is SEHNR and CDR2 is FQNEAQ (reference sequence). The CDR3 DNA reads as TGTGCCAGCAGCTCAGCGGGGGCGCCGCAAGAGACCCAGTACTTC. Translation gives CASSSAGAPQETQYF. Looking up the rest from reference TRBV7-9 and TRBJ2-5 gives the full variable domain: DTGVSQNPRHKITKRGQNVTFRCDPISEHNRLYWYRQTLGQGPEFLTYFQNEAQLEKSRLLSDRFSAERPKGSFSTLEIQRTEQGDSAMYLCASSSAGAPQETQYFGPGTRLLVL.

The sample holds a few counts of this clonotype. The J gene is TRBJ1-6, the V gene TRBV9; tentatively, D is TRBD1 (5 bases). The CDR3 length is 15 residues. V gave up 3 bases and J gave up 8 bases, with 15 bases separating them. Germline assignment: CDR1 SGDLS and CDR2 YYNGEE. CDR3 in DNA: TGTGCCAGCAGCGGTCCGGGGGTAGTAGATTCACCCCTCCACTTT. Amino acid sequence: CASSGPGVVDSPLHF.

This clonotype came up many times. This chain uses TRBV5-1 with TRBJ1-1; D is undetermined. The germline V gene has CDR1 SGHRS and CDR2 YFSETQ. The V gene lost 3 bases and the J gene lost 0 bases, with 9 bases spanning the gap. This CDR3 comprises 14 residues. CDR3 DNA: TGCGCCAGCAGCTACAGCTCTATGAACACTGAAGCTTTCTTT. Amino acids: CASSYSSMNTEAFF.

J is TRBJ2-5 and V is TRBV7-7; D is possibly TRBD2 (5 bases). Germline CDR1 SSHAT, CDR2 FNYEAQ (reference sequence). The CDR3 runs to 13 residues. The ends were cut back, 5 bases at V and 3 bases at J, with 10 bases in the middle. CDR3 sequence (DNA): TGTGCCAGCAGCGTTGGTAGCGAAGAGACCCAGTACTTC. This sequence encodes CASSVGSEETQYF.

The chain joins TRBV20-1 to TRBJ1-6; 7 bases map to TRBD1. This CDR3 contains 14 residues. V was clipped by 6 bases and J by 9 bases; unmatched bases: 11. Looked up from germline, CDR1 is DFQATT and CDR2 is SNEGSKA (reference sequence). The CDR3: CSALRRGLFSPLHF. Here the CDR3 DNA reads TGCAGTGCCCTGAGGAGGGGGCTGTTTTCACCCCTCCACTTT.

This clonotype was recorded once. The genes are TRBV12-3 or TRBV12-4 and TRBJ1-5, with D possibly matching TRBD1 (6 bases). The CDR3 consists of 15 residues. V was pared by 3 bases and J by 3 bases, with 12 bases between. CDR3 DNA: TGTGCCAGCAGTTTCGTCGGACAGCTCAATCAGCCCCAGCATTTT. Translated: CASSFVGQLNQPQHF.

V and J are TRBV28 and TRBJ1-4, with TRBD1 matching over 7 bases. The germline V gene has CDR1 MDHEN and CDR2 SYDVKM. CDR3 length: 14 residues. The J segment lost 5 bases and the V segment lost 3 bases, leaving 3 bases of the junction unmatched. The CDR3 protein is CASSFAQGNEKLFF. The CDR3 nucleotides read TGTGCCAGCAGTTTCGCACAGGGGAATGAAAAACTGTTTTTT.